This T cell receptor beta chain emerged from a study of response to subunit inactivated influenza vaccine. Findings and caveats of the study: Authors suggested each seasonal flu vaccination may recruit only limited numbers of new T cells.

This CDR3 has 17 amino acids. V gave up 2 bases and J gave up 3 bases; unmatched junction bases: 13. Germline CDR1 SGHRS, CDR2 YFSETQ. Each CDR3 protein is one row after TCRdb ran MiXCR on the RT-PCR reads. The repertoire includes some 570,000 distinct CDR3 sequences, about 11% of them detected once, and 9.5% to 12% sits in the top ten. This clonotype appeared a few times. What it recognizes is unknown. The same sample was also used in a study of T cells expressing NK-cell markers. From that second work: Beta-chain TCR cDNA was generated via 5'RACE template switching with UMIs. Sorted T-cell subsets CD3+CD56+NKG2C+, CD3+CD56+NKG2C- and CD3+CD56-NKG2C+ were TCR beta-sequenced. The authors restricted sorting to alpha-beta TCR T cells with an anti-gamma-delta TCR antibody in several experiments. Leadership of the CD3+CD56-NKG2C+ fraction also belonged to these clonotypes in a handful of donors.

The source was PBMCs from blood, collected on the day of vaccination. The source of this sequence is a man aged 50 or older who received an inactivated influenza vaccine. The genes are TRBV5-1 and TRBJ2-7; 8 bases are a match to TRBD1. CDR3 DNA: TGCGCCAGCAGCTTAACCGGGACAGGAATCCTCGGCTACGAGCAGTACTTC. This gives the protein CASSLTGTGILGYEQYF.